The next 5 T cell receptor beta chains were all read from a single sample in a study of blood T cells in healthy people across ages. It was with a sample-barcoded 5' primer and a J-beta primer mix that a second PCR of roughly 7 to 12 cycles was run. TCRdb re-analysed the 5' RACE reads in MiXCR, keeping a single row per CDR3 protein. The repertoire includes under 1,100,000 distinct CDR3 sequences, around 25% of them detected once, and less than 0.85% sits in the top ten. These data were likewise used in another study, on T cells of mothers and their children.

Input material: blood. Receptor source: a girl aged 2 to 9 in good health.

This clonotype was observed a handful of times. V gene TRBV28 combines with J gene TRBJ1-2; 7 bases are shared with TRBD1. V trimming: 7 bases; J trimming: 8 bases; junction bases outside the gene matches: 13. This CDR3 region has 14 residues. Per germline, CDR1 MDHEN and CDR2 SYDVKM. The CDR3 DNA sequence: TGTGCCAGCAACATTCGGACAGGCCGTCCCGGCTACACCTTC. It specifies CASNIRTGRPGYTF.

The J gene is TRBJ2-5, the V gene TRBV12-3 or TRBV12-4; 8 bases match TRBD2. The assigned J gene may be wrong: the sequence end matches TRBJ2-1 better. CDR3 length: 12 residues. CDR3 sequence (DNA): TGTGCCAGCGCCCTCGGGAGGGGCATTCAGTTCTTC. This sequence encodes CASALGRGIQFF.

The CDR3 nucleotides are TGCAGCGTCACTTGGACTAGAATAAACATTCAGTACTTC. Translation: CSVTWTRINIQYF. The V and J genes are TRBV29-1 and TRBJ2-4, with 7 bases aligning to TRBD2. The CDR3 covers 13 residues. Losses at the gene ends were 6 bases for V and 6 bases for J; bases not matched to a gene: 8. CDR1 and CDR2 (germline): SQVTM, ANQGSEA.

The genes are TRBV29-1 and TRBJ2-1, with unresolved D. V was clipped by 7 bases and J by 1 base, with 8 bases between them. The CDR3 is 12 amino acids. Germline loops: CDR1 SQVTM, CDR2 ANQGSEA. CDR3 nucleotides: TGCAGCGCCACACCGTCCTACAATGAGCAGTTCTTC. Translating gives CSATPSYNEQFF.

V and J are TRBV20-1 and TRBJ2-7; 14 bases are a match to TRBD2. The CDR3 runs to 15 residues. Germline V lookup: CDR1 DFQATT, CDR2 SNEGSKA (reference sequence). Trimming cost V 3 bases and J 8 bases; bases outside gene matches: 9. CDR3 in amino acids: CSASPQGLAGVKQYF. The CDR3 DNA is TGCAGTGCTAGCCCCCAGGGACTAGCGGGGGTTAAGCAGTACTTC.